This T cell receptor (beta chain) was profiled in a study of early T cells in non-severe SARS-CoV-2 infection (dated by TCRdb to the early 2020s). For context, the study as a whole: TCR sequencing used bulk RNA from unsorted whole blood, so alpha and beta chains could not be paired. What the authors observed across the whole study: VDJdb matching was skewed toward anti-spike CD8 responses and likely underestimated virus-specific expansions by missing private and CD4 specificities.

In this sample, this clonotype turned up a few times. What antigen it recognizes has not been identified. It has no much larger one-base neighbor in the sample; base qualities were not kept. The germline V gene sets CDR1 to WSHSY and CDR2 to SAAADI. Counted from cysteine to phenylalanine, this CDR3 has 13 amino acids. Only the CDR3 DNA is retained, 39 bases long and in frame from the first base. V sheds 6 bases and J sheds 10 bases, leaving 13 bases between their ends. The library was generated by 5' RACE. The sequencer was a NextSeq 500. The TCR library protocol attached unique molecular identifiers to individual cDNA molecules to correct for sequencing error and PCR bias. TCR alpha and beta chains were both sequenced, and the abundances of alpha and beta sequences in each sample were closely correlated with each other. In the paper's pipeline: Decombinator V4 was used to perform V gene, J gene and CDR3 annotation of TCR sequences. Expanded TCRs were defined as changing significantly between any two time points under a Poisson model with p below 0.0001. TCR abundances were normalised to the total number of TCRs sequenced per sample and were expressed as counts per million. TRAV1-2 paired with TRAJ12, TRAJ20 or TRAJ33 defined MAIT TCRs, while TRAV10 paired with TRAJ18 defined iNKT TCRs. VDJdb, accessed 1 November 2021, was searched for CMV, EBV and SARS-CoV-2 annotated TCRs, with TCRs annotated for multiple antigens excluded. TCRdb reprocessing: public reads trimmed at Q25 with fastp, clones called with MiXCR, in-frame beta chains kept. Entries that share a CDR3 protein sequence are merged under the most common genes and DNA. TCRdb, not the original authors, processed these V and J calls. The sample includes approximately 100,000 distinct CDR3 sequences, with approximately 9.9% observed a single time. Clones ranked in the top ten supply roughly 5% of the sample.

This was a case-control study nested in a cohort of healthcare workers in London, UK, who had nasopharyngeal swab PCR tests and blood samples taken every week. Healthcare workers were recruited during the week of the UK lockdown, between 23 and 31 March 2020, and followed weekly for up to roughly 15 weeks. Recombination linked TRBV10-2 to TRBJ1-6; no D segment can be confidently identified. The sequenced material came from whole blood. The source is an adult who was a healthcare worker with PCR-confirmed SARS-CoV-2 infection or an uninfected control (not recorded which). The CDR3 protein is CASSEGPSSPLHF. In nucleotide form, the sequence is TGCGCCAGCAGCGAAGGGCCGTCCTCACCCCTCCACTTT.